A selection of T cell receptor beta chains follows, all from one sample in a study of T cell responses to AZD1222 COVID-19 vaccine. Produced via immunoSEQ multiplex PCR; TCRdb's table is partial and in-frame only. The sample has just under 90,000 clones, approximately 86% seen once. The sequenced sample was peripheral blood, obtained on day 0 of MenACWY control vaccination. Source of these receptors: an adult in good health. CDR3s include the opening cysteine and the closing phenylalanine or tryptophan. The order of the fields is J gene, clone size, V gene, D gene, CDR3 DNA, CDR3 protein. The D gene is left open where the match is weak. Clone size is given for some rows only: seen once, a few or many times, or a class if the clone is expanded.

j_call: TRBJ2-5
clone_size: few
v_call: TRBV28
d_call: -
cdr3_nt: TGTGCCAGCAGTTCTGCCGGCCTGGACGAGACCCAGTACTTC
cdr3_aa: CASSSAGLDETQYF

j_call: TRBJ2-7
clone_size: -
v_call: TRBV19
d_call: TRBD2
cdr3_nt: TGTGCCAGTAGTATACGGACTAGCGGGGGGGCCGCCCCCTACGAGCAGTACTTC
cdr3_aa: CASSIRTSGGAAPYEQYF

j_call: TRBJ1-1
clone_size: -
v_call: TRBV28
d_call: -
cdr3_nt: TGTGCCAGCAGTCAGGGGACCGTCACTGAAGCTTTCTTT
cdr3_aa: CASSQGTVTEAFF

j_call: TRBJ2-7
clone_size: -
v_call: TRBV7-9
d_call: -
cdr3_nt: TGTGCCATAGCCGGGACGGACCAAAAGGAGCAGTACTTC
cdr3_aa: CAIAGTDQKEQYF

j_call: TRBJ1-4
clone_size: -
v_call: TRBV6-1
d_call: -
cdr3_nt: TGTGCCAGCAGTGAGTCCAGGGGTGATGAAAAACTGTTTTTT
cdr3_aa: CASSESRGDEKLFF

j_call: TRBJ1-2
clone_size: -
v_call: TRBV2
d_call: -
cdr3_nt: TGTGCCGGCAACCCGGCAGAAAGAAGCTATGGCTACACCTTC
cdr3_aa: CAGNPAERSYGYTF

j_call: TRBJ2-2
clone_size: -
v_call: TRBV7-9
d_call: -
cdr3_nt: TGTGCCAGCAGCTTAGCAGAATTCGGGGAGCTGTTTTTT
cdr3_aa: CASSLAEFGELFF

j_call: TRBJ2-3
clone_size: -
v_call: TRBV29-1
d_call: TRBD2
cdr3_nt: TGCAGCGCCCGCTTGGGGACTAGCTACGATACGCAGTATTTT
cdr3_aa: CSARLGTSYDTQYF

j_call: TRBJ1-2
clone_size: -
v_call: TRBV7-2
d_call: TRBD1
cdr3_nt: TGTGCCAGCAGCCCGTCCCGGGACAGGGACGGCTACACCTTC
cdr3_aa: CASSPSRDRDGYTF

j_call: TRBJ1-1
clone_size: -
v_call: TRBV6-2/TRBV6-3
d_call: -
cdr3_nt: TGTGCCAGCAGTCATACCGGGACAACGGTTGAAGCTTTCTTT
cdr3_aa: CASSHTGTTVEAFF

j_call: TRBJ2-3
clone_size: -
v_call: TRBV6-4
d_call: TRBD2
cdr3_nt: TGTGCCAGCAGTGAGGCTAGCGGGGGGGATACGCAGTATTTT
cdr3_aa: CASSEASGGDTQYF

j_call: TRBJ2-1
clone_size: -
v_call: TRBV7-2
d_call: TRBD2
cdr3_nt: TGTGCCAGCAGCTCACTAGCGGACCCTTACAATGAGCAGTTCTTC
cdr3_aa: CASSSLADPYNEQFF

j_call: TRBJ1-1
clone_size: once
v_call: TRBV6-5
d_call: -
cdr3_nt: TGTGCCAGCTCCTCGGGGGTCGGCACTGAAGCTTTCTTT
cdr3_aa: CASSSGVGTEAFF

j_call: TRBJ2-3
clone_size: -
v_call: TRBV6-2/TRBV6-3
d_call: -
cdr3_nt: TGTGCCAGCAGTTCGCGGACGGTTTCTAGCACAGATACGCAGTATTTT
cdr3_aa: CASSSRTVSSTDTQYF

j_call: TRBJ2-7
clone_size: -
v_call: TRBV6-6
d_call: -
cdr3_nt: TGTGCCAGCGTCCCAGGCAGGGGCGCCTCCTACGAGCAGTACTTC
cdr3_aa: CASVPGRGASYEQYF

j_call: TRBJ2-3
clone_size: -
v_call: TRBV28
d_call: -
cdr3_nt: TGTGCCAGCAGTTCCGGGCATCCGCAGTATTTT
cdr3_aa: CASSSGHPQYF

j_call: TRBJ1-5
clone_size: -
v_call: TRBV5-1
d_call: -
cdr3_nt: TGCGCCAGCAGCTACTCTTCAGATCCTTTGGAGCCCCAGCATTTT
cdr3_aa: CASSYSSDPLEPQHF

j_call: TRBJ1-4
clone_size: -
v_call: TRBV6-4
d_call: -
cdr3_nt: TGTGCCAGCAGTCCCAGAAGCCGGTGGAAACTGTTTTTT
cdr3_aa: CASSPRSRWKLFF

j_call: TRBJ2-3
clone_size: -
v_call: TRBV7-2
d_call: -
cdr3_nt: TGTGCCAGCAGCTTGGGAGGACATAACACAGATACGCAGTATTTT
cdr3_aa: CASSLGGHNTDTQYF

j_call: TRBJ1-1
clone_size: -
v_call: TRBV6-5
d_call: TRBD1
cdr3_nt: TGTGCCAGCAGGGGGGAGACAGGGAGGGTAACTGAAGCTTTCTTT
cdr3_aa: CASRGETGRVTEAFF

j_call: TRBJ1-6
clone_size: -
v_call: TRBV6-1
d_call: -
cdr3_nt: TGTGCCAGCAGTGAAGGGGCGGGGGGGAATAATTCACCCCTCCACTTT
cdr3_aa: CASSEGAGGNNSPLHF

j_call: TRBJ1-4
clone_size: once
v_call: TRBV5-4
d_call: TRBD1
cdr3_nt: TGTGCCAGCACCGAGACCCGGGACAGGGGTAATGAAAAACTGTTTTTT
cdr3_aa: CASTETRDRGNEKLFF

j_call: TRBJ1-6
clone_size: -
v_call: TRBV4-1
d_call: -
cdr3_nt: TGCGCCAGCAGCCAAGATTGGACAGTTGATAATTCACCCCTCCACTTT
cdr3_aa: CASSQDWTVDNSPLHF

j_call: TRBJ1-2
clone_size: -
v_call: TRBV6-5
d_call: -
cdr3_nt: TGTGCCAGCAGTTATATTCCGGGGAAAAACTATGGCTACACCTTC
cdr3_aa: CASSYIPGKNYGYTF

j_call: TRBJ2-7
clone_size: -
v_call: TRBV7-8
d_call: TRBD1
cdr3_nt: TGTGCCAGCAGCTGGGACAGGGGGCAGGAGTACTTC
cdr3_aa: CASSWDRGQEYF

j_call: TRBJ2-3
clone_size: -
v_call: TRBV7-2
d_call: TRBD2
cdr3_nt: TGTGCCAGCAGCTTAAGCGGGGGATCAGATACGCAGTATTTT
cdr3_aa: CASSLSGGSDTQYF

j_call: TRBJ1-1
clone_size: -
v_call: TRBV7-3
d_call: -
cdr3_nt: TGTGCCAGCAGCTTAGGGGGGACGGCGAACACTGAAGCTTTCTTT
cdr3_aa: CASSLGGTANTEAFF

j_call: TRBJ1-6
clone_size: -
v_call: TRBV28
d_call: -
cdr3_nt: TGTGCCAGCAGCCCACGGGCGATAGGCGATTCACCCCTCCACTTT
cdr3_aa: CASSPRAIGDSPLHF

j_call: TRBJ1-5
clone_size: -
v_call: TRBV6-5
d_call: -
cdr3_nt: TGTGCCAGCAGTCCCCTGGCCCGGAATCAGCCCCAGCATTTT
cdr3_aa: CASSPLARNQPQHF

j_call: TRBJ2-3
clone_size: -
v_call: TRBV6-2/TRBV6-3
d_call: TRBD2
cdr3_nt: TGTGCCAGCAGTCGTAGCGGGACTAGCACAGATACGCAGTATTTT
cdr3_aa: CASSRSGTSTDTQYF

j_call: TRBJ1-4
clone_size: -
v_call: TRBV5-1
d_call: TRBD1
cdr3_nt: TGCGCCAGCAGCTCCTCCGGGACAGGGGGCAAAAAACTGTTTTTT
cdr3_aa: CASSSSGTGGKKLFF

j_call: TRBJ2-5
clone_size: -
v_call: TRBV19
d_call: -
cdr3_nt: TGTGCCAGTAGTTTATGGGACGGAGCACAAGAGACCCAGTACTTC
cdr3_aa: CASSLWDGAQETQYF

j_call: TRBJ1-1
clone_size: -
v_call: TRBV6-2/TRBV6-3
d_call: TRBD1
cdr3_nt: TGTGCCAGCAGTTACGGAGGGACAGGGGGCAGACCGAACACTGAAGCTTTCTTT
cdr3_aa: CASSYGGTGGRPNTEAFF

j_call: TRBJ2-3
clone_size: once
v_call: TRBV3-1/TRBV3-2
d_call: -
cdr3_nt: TGTGCCAGCAGCGGGGGGTCTAGCACAGATACGCAGTATTTT
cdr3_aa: CASSGGSSTDTQYF

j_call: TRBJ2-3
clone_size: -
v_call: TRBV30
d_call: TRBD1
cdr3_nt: TGTGCCTGGAGCAGGGGGCAAGGTGAAACAGATACGCAGTATTTT
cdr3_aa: CAWSRGQGETDTQYF

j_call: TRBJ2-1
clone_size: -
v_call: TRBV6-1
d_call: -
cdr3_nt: TGTGCCAGCAGTGAAAAGGGTTCCTACAATGAGCAGTTCTTC
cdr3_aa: CASSEKGSYNEQFF

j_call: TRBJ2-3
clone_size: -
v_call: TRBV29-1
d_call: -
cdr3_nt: TGCAGCGTTGGGGCAGGGGCAGATACGCAGTATTTT
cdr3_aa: CSVGAGADTQYF

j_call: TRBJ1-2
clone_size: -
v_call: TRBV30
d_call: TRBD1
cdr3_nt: TGTGCGACACAACTCCAGGGGGCTTATGGCTACACCTTC
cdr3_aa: CATQLQGAYGYTF

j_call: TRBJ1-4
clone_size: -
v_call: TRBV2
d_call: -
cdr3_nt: TGTGCCAGCAGTGACACCGGGGTAAAACTGTTTTTT
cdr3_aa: CASSDTGVKLFF

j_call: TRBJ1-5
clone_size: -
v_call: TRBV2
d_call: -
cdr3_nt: TGTGCCAGCAGTGAAGCGGGGGTAGTTCATAGCAATCAGCCCCAGCATTTT
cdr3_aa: CASSEAGVVHSNQPQHF

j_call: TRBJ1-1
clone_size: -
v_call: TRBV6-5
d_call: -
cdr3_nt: TGTGCCAGCACCAACGGGGGCAGTTCATTATTT
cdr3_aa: CASTNGGSSLF

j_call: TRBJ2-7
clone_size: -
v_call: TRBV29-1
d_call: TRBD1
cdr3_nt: TGCAGCGTTGGGGACAGGGGGAGCACCTACGAGCAGTACTTC
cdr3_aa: CSVGDRGSTYEQYF